The 10 T cell receptor beta chains below come from one sample, sequenced in a study of T cell changes during pregnancy in multiple sclerosis (dated by TCRdb to between 2018 and 2021). Libraries were constructed by the immunoSEQ multiplex PCR assay. Imported from immuneACCESS, the table was reduced by TCRdb to in-frame sequences with V and J called. These copies leave out some clones; in studies compared against another copy, an unresolved V gene accounts for under half, and the cause of the remainder is not known. This sample lists 65,000 to 85,000 clones; 94% were detected once. About 0.99% of the sample is in the top ten clones. Material: peripheral blood, obtained in the second trimester of pregnancy. The receptor set was obtained from a female donor in good health, enrolled as a control in a pregnancy study.

V is TRBV27 and J is TRBJ2-1, with D possibly TRBD2 on 5 matching bases. This CDR3 is built from 15 residues. V gave up 2 bases and J gave up 8 bases, with 16 bases separating them. Germline-derived CDR1 and CDR2 are MNHEY and SMNVEV (reference sequence). The CDR3 sequence: CASSLVARRTYEQFF. CDR3 nucleotides: TGTGCCAGCAGTTTAGTAGCGCGACGAACCTATGAGCAGTTCTTC.

The chain recombines TRBV4-2 with TRBJ1-5; 8 bases agree with TRBD1. This CDR3 region has 14 residues. Germline V gene lookup returns CDR1 LGHNA and CDR2 YNFKEQ. The V gene end was trimmed by 4 bases and the J gene end by 11 bases; junction bases not matched to a gene: 10. The CDR3 loop reads CASSPRTGPEAQHF. The CDR3 DNA reads as TGTGCCAGCAGCCCGAGGACAGGGCCAGAGGCCCAGCATTTT.

The chain is built from TRBV27 and TRBJ2-1, with 7 bases that match TRBD1. The CDR3 spans 14 residues. The trim removed 5 bases at V and 4 bases at J, leaving 5 bases unmatched. Germline CDR1 is MNHEY and CDR2 is SMNVEV (reference sequence). The chain's CDR3 is CASSPTGRYNEQFF. The CDR3 coding sequence is TGTGCCAGCAGTCCGACAGGGCGATACAATGAGCAGTTCTTC.

The V gene is TRBV11-1, the J gene TRBJ2-7; the match to TRBD1 covers 9 bases. V dropped 5 bases and J dropped 4; count of bases not matched to a gene: 6. The CDR3 extends over 14 amino acids. The germline gives CDR1 SGHAT, CDR2 FQDESV (reference sequence). The CDR3: CASSPDRGIYEQYF. CDR3 bases: TGTGCCAGCAGCCCGGACAGGGGAATTTACGAGCAGTACTTC.

The V and J genes are TRBV2 and TRBJ1-4; D might be TRBD1 (5 bases). Germline assignment: CDR1 SNHLY and CDR2 FYNNEI. The CDR3 loop spans 14 amino acids. V lost 5 bases and J lost 8, with 15 bases in between. The CDR3 region is CASSPRSGYEKLFF. The DNA of the CDR3 is TGTGCCAGCAGTCCGAGGTCAGGGTACGAAAAACTGTTTTTT.

This clone was seen just once. This chain links TRBV5-1 with TRBJ2-7; TRBD2 aligns across 7 bases. The CDR3 is 15 amino acids. Germline loops: CDR1 SGHRS, CDR2 YFSETQ. J lost 0 bases, V lost 0 bases, and 3 bases had no gene match. This chain's CDR3 is CASSLVGGSSYEQYF. The CDR3 DNA is TGCGCCAGCAGCTTGGTTGGCGGGAGCTCCTACGAGCAGTACTTC.

For this clone: Within the sample, other DNA sequences also encode this same CDR3. The CDR3 protein is CASSSTGSGANVLTF. CDR3 nucleotide sequence: TGCGCCAGCAGCTCGACAGGGTCTGGGGCCAACGTCCTGACTTTC. V is TRBV5-1 and J is TRBJ2-6; 7 nucleotides match TRBD1. The V gene's germline CDR1 is SGHRS and CDR2 YFSETQ. The CDR3 covers 15 residues. After removal of 3 bases from V and 1 base from J, the junction contained 1 base not matched to a gene.

This rearrangement joins TRBV30 to TRBJ1-2; 8 bases fit TRBD1. CDR1 GTSNPN and CDR2 SVGIG come from the germline V gene (reference sequence). This CDR3 has 16 residues. V shed 0 bases and J 1 base; nucleotides not matched to a gene: 7. CDR3 residues: CAWSVPRTGINYGYTF. Here the CDR3 DNA reads TGTGCCTGGAGTGTACCCCGGACAGGGATTAACTATGGCTACACCTTC.

V gene TRBV13 combines with J gene TRBJ1-5; TRBD1 aligns across 7 bases. Per germline, CDR1 PRHDT and CDR2 FYEKMQ (reference sequence). CDR3 length equals 16 residues. J gave up 0 bases and V 0 bases, and 2 bases lay outside the gene matches. The CDR3: CASSLGGGHSNQPQHF. Here the CDR3 DNA reads TGTGCCAGCAGCTTAGGAGGGGGCCATAGCAATCAGCCCCAGCATTTT.

The V and J genes are TRBV18 and TRBJ1-1; D uncertain. The CDR3 contains 15 residues. Germline V CDR1 and CDR2: KGHSH, LQKENI. The V gene lost 3 bases and the J gene lost 0 bases, with 11 bases spanning the gap. In DNA form, the CDR3 reads TGTGCCAGCTCACCCCCGACATCTATGAACACTGAAGCTTTCTTT. Protein: CASSPPTSMNTEAFF.